This record covers a single T cell receptor beta chain. The CDR3 runs to 14 residues. The ends were cut back, 0 bases at V and 4 bases at J, with 9 bases in the middle. From germline, CDR1 is LGHNA and CDR2 YNFKEQ. Recovered participants had two consecutive negative NP/OP PCR tests, healthcare professional clearance, or symptom resolution. These data are taken from a study of blood T cell repertoires in COVID-19. Looking at the study overall: Material from acute and convalescent COVID-19 was sourced from the United States, Italy and Spain.

The protocol was immunoSEQ multiplex PCR, while the TCRdb copy is restricted to in-frame clones and leaves out a portion. The sample has under 200,000 clones, 88% seen once. The chain employs TRBV4-2 and TRBJ1-1; D may be TRBD1 (6 bases). This TCR derives from a woman aged 45-59 years who had recovered from COVID-19. The sample taken for sequencing was PBMCs or T cells enriched from blood (not recorded which). CDR3 nucleotides: TGTGCCAGCAGCCAAGATCAGGGGAGCACTGAAGCTTTCTTT. This codes for CASSQDQGSTEAFF.